A single sample is the source of the 18 T cell receptor beta chains below, sequenced in a study of blood T cells in healthy people across ages (dated by TCRdb to 2013 to 2016). Library creation used 5' RACE. The instrument given in TCRdb is Illumina HiSeq 2500. A second roughly 6 to 11 cycle PCR used a sample-barcoded 5' primer and a J-beta primer mix. TCRdb handled the public reads itself, with Q25 trimming in fastp and clone calling in MiXCR, and kept productive beta chains. Rows are combined by CDR3 protein, so each entry shows the most common genes and DNA. This sample lists roughly 730,000 distinct CDR3 sequences; 45% to 70% were detected once. The ten largest account for roughly 24% of the sample. What was sequenced was blood. The receptors shown here come from a middle-aged man in good health.

This chain uses TRBV18 with TRBJ2-7; D is unresolved. The ends were cut back, 4 bases at V and 3 bases at J, with 13 bases in the middle. The CDR3 loop spans 14 amino acids. CDR1 is KGHSH, CDR2 LQKENI, per germline. CDR3 sequence: CASSRDTMNYEQYF. For the CDR3, the DNA is TGTGCCAGCTCACGAGACACGATGAACTACGAGCAGTACTTC. The whole variable domain, filled in from reference TRBV18 and TRBJ2-7, reads NAGVMQNPRHLVRRRGQEARLRCSPMKGHSHVYWYRQLPEEGLKFMVYLQKENIIDESGMPKERFSAEFPKEGPSILRIQQVVRGDSAAYFCASSRDTMNYEQYFGPGTRLTVT.

The V and J genes are TRBV13 and TRBJ2-1, with 10 positions matching TRBD1. With V trimmed by 3 bases and J by 4 bases, 9 bases remained unmatched. The germline CDR1 and CDR2 sequences are PRHDT and FYEKMQ (reference sequence). The CDR3 loop spans 17 amino acids. The DNA for the CDR3 is TGTGCCAGCAGCTTCCAACCCCGGGACAGGGGATACAATGAGCAGTTCTTC. It yields the protein CASSFQPRDRGYNEQFF. Combining the CDR3 with reference TRBV13 and TRBJ2-1 gives the whole variable domain AAGVIQSPRHLIKEKRETATLKCYPIPRHDTVYWYQQGPGQDPQFLISFYEKMQSDKGSIPDRFSAQQFSDYHSELNMSSLELGDSALYFCASSFQPRDRGYNEQFFGPGTRLTVL.

This clonotype was detected only a few times. The CDR3: CSARSSSPLAGTDTQYF. The CDR3 DNA follows: TGCAGTGCTAGGAGTAGCTCTCCGCTAGCGGGGACAGATACGCAGTATTTT. The chain combines TRBV20-1 with TRBJ2-3, with 9 nucleotides matching TRBD2. The CDR3 has 17 residues. V was clipped by 3 bases and J by 3 bases; unmatched bases: 13. CDR1 and CDR2 from the germline V gene are DFQATT and SNEGSKA (reference sequence).

This chain connects TRBV27 to TRBJ2-7; 7 positions agree with TRBD2. CDR1 and CDR2 from the germline V gene are MNHEY and SMNVEV (reference sequence). The V and J ends lost 4 bases and 4 bases, in that order; junction bases with no gene match: 7. The CDR3 runs 14 residues. The CDR3 protein is CASSYRIGGYEQYF. The CDR3 DNA reads TGTGCCAGCAGTTACCGGATCGGGGGGTACGAGCAGTACTTC.

The rearrangement links TRBV18 to TRBJ1-2; a weak D match, TRBD1 (5 bases). The CDR3 is 13 residues long. V was clipped by 3 bases and J by 8 bases, with 13 bases between them. Germline V lookup: CDR1 KGHSH, CDR2 LQKENI. For the CDR3, the DNA is TGTGCCAGCTCACCTAACGTGGGGGACGGCTACACCTTC. As protein: CASSPNVGDGYTF.

V usage is TRBV4-3 and J usage is TRBJ2-3; D possibly uses TRBD1 or TRBD2 (6 bases each). Germline values: CDR1 LGHNA, CDR2 YSLEER. V dropped 1 base and J dropped 4 bases, with 18 bases sitting between them. The CDR3 spans 17 residues. CDR3 sequence (DNA): TGCGCCAGCAGCCAAGGTAGTGGCGGGACAAGAGCAGATACGCAGTATTTT. Its translation: CASSQGSGGTRADTQYF.

This clonotype was detected only a few times. The chain recombines TRBV7-2 with TRBJ1-6; D unclear. The germline CDR1 and CDR2 sequences are SGHTA and FQGNSA. CDR3 length: 11 residues. Deletions cut 8 bases from V and 9 bases from J, with 8 bases between. This chain's CDR3 is CASGPGSPLHF. DNA of the CDR3: TGTGCCAGCGGTCCCGGTTCACCCCTCCACTTT.

The V call is TRBV27, the J call TRBJ2-1, with D possibly matching TRBD1 (6 bases). In germline, CDR1 is MNHEY, CDR2 SMNVEV (reference sequence). The V end was cut by 0 bases, the J end by 8 bases, with 11 bases between. This CDR3 spans 14 amino acids. The CDR3 loop is CASSLSLQGHEQFF. CDR3 DNA sequence: TGTGCCAGCAGTTTATCACTACAGGGACATGAGCAGTTCTTC.

The J gene is TRBJ2-7, the V gene TRBV20-1; 9 positions match TRBD1. After removal of 5 bases from V and 5 bases from J, the junction contained 7 bases not matched to a gene. In germline, CDR1 is DFQATT, CDR2 SNEGSKA (reference sequence). CDR3 size: 13 residues. The DNA for the CDR3 is TGCAGTGCTCCAGGACAGGGGAGGGACGAGCAGTACTTC. Protein: CSAPGQGRDEQYF.

The rearrangement joins TRBV20-1 to TRBJ2-1, with TRBD2 identical over 13 bases. Germline-derived CDR1 and CDR2 are DFQATT and SNEGSKA (reference sequence). Unmatched junction bases numbered 2, after V lost 6 bases and J lost 0 bases. The CDR3 is 15 amino acids. CDR3 bases: TGCAGTGCAGGGACTAGCGGGAACTCCTACAATGAGCAGTTCTTC. As protein: CSAGTSGNSYNEQFF.

This clonotype showed up just a few times. The chain uses TRBV30 and TRBJ2-7; D may correspond to TRBD1 or TRBD2 (5 bases each). Trimming stripped 5 bases from V and 6 bases from J, with 11 bases between. Germline-derived CDR1 and CDR2 are GTSNPN and SVGIG (reference sequence). This CDR3 spans 11 amino acids. The CDR3 loop is CAWDTGGEQYF. Written as DNA, the CDR3 is TGTGCCTGGGACACTGGGGGCGAGCAGTACTTC.

V is TRBV6-5 and J is TRBJ2-1; TRBD1 agrees at 7 bases. Germline V gene sequence: CDR1 MNHEY, CDR2 SVGAGI. The CDR3 has 19 amino acids. Trimming at V came to 2 bases and at J to 0 bases, leaving 13 bases not matched to a gene. CDR3 residues: CASSYTESRQGSSYNEQFF. DNA of the CDR3: TGTGCCAGCAGTTACACAGAGAGTAGACAGGGAAGCTCCTACAATGAGCAGTTCTTC.

This chain uses TRBV7-9 with TRBJ2-7; TRBD1 agrees at 7 bases. The CDR3 has 15 amino acids. Trimming cost V 5 bases and J 0 bases; bases outside gene matches: 7. In germline, CDR1 is SEHNR, CDR2 FQNEAQ (reference sequence). CDR3 residues: CASSPTTGPSYEQYF. CDR3 in DNA: TGTGCCAGCAGCCCGACGACAGGGCCCTCCTACGAGCAGTACTTC.

The chain employs TRBV6-6 and TRBJ2-1, with D perhaps TRBD2 (6 bases). CDR3 size: 12 residues. With 4 bases removed from V and 9 bases from J, the gap between germline ends came to 10 bases. Germline V gene data show CDR1 as MNHNY and CDR2 as SVGAGI (reference sequence). CDR3 nucleotides: TGTGCCAGCAGTTTGTTTAGCGGTGAGCAGTTCTTC. It is translated as CASSLFSGEQFF.

The J gene is TRBJ1-2, the V gene TRBV20-1, with TRBD1 matching 7 bases. This CDR3 contains 14 residues. Germline values: CDR1 DFQATT, CDR2 SNEGSKA (reference sequence). The V gene end was trimmed by 4 bases and the J gene end by 2 bases; junction bases not matched to a gene: 7. The CDR3 is CSATEGATNYGYTF. CDR3 coding DNA: TGCAGTGCTACGGAGGGGGCTACCAACTATGGCTACACCTTC.

The chain is built from TRBV28 and TRBJ2-7; TRBD1 matches 8 bases. The trim removed 6 bases at V and 5 bases at J, leaving 15 bases unmatched. The CDR3 sequence is 16 residues long. CDR1 and CDR2 from the germline V gene are MDHEN and SYDVKM. For the CDR3, the DNA is TGTGCCAGCAGCCACAAACCTGGACAGGGTAGGAACGAGCAGTACTTC. Its protein is CASSHKPGQGRNEQYF. The entire variable domain, with the rest obtained from reference TRBV28 and TRBJ2-7, is as follows: DVKVTQSSRYLVKRTGEKVFLECVQDMDHENMFWYRQDPGLGLRLIYFSYDVKMKEKGDIPEGYSVSREKKERFSLILESASTNQTSMYLCASSHKPGQGRNEQYFGPGTRLTVT.

The chain links TRBV10-3 to TRBJ2-1; unclear D gene. This CDR3 has 13 amino acids. V was cut by 4 bases and J by 6 bases, with 10 bases left in between. From germline, CDR1 is ENHRY and CDR2 SYGVKD. The CDR3 region is CAISGGQANEQFF. The CDR3 bases are TGTGCCATCAGTGGAGGCCAAGCCAATGAGCAGTTCTTC.

The chain combines TRBV9 with TRBJ2-1; the D call may be TRBD1 or TRBD2 (5 bases each). The CDR3 is made up of 18 amino acids. Per the germline V gene, CDR1 is SGDLS and CDR2 is YYNGEE. The germline V and J ends were trimmed by 0 bases and 2 bases, with 18 bases remaining between them. The CDR3 protein is CASSVAYRGGTAYNEQFF. In DNA, the CDR3 is TGTGCCAGCAGCGTAGCTTACCGGGGCGGCACCGCCTACAATGAGCAGTTCTTC.